Sequencing of this TCR beta chain was carried out in a study of cytomegalovirus exposure and HLA in healthy donors. V lost 3 bases and J lost 8; bases outside the gene matches: 11. Germline V lookup: CDR1 SNHLY, CDR2 FYNNEI. The CDR3 spans 15 residues. This clone was seen a handful of times. Its antigen is undetermined. Study observations and caveats: The study reported that TCR beta sequences accurately predicted HLA-A and HLA-B alleles in most subjects.

The PCR had 60 Vbeta and 13 Jbeta primers. Using immunoSEQ multiplex PCR, the repertoire was profiled, and TCRdb retains in-frame clones only, with some absent. There are about 130,000 clones in the sample; less than 85% occur only once, and about 4.3% lies in the top ten. The V call is TRBV2, the J call TRBJ2-5, with TRBD1 identical over 8 bases. This clonotype originated in a man between 18 and 35 years old in good health and CMV-seropositive. Sequenced: PBMCs. The CDR3 sequence: CASSDRQGSGVTQYF. CDR3 sequence (DNA): TGTGCCAGCAGTGATCGACAGGGGAGTGGGGTTACCCAGTACTTC.